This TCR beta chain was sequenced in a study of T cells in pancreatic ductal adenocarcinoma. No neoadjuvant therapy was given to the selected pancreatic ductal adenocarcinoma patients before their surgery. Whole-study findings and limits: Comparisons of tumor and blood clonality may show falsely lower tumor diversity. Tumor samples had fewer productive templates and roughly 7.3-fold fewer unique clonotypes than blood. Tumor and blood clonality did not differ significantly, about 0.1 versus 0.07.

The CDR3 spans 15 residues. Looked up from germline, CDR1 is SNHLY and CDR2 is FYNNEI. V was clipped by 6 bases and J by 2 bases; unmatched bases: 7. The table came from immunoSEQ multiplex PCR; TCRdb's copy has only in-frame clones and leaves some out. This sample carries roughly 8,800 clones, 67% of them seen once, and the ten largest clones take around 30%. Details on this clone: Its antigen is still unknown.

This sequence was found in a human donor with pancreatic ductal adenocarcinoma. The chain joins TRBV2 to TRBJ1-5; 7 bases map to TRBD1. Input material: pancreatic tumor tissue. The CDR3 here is CASSVDRVGNQPQHF. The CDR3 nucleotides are TGTGCCAGCAGCGTTGACAGGGTTGGCAATCAGCCCCAGCATTTT.